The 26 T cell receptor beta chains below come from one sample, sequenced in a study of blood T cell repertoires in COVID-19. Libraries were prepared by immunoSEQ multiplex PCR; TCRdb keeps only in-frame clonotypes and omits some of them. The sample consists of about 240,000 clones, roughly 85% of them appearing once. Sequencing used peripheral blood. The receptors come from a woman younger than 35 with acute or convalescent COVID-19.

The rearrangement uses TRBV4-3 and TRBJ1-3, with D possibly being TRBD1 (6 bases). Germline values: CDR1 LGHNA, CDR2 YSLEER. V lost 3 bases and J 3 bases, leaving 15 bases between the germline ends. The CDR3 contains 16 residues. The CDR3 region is CASSHIDRLLGNTIYF. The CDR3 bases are TGCGCCAGCAGCCATATCGACAGGCTTCTTGGAAACACCATATATTTT.

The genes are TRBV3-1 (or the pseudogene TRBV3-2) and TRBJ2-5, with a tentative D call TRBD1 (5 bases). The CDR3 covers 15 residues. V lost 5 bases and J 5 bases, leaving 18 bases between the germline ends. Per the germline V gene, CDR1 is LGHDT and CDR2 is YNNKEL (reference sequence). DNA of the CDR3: TGTGCCAGCAGCACCAGCAGGGTGTCCGGGGAGACCCAGTACTTC. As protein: CASSTSRVSGETQYF.

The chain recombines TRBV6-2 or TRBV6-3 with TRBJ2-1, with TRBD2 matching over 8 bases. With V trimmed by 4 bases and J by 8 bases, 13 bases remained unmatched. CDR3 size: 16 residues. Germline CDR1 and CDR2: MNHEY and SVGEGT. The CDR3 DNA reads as TGTGCCAGCAGTTTCGAGCCGGGACTAGGCGTGGATGAGCAGTTCTTC. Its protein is CASSFEPGLGVDEQFF.

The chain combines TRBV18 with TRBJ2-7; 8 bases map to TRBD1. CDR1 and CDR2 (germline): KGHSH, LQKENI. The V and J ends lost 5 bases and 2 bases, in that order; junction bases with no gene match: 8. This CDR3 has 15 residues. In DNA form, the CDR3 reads TGTGCCAGCTCAACTACACAGACAGGGGCCTACGAGCAGTACTTC. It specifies CASSTTQTGAYEQYF.

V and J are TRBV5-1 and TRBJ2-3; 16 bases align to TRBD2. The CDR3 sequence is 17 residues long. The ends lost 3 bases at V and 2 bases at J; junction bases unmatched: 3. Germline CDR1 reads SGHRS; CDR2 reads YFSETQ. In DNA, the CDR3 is TGCGCCAGCAGCTATGGGACTAGCGGGGGGGCCACAGATACGCAGTATTTT. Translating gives CASSYGTSGGATDTQYF.

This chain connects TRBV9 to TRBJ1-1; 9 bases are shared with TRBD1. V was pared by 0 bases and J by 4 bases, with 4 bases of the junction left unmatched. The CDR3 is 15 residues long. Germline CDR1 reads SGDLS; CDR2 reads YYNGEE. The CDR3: CASSVGQGVGTEAFF. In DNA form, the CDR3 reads TGTGCCAGCAGCGTAGGACAGGGGGTAGGCACTGAAGCTTTCTTT. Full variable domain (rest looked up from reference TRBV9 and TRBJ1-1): DSGVTQTPKHLITATGQRVTLRCSPRSGDLSVYWYQQSLDQGLQFLIQYYNGEERAKGNILERFSAQQFPDLHSELNLSSLELGDSALYFCASSVGQGVGTEAFFGQGTRLTVV.

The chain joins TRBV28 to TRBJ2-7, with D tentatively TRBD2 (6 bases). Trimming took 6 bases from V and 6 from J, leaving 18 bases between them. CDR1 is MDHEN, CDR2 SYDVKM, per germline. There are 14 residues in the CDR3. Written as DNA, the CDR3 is TGTGCCAGCAGCCTGACTAGTCGATACGGCGAGCAGTACTTC. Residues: CASSLTSRYGEQYF.

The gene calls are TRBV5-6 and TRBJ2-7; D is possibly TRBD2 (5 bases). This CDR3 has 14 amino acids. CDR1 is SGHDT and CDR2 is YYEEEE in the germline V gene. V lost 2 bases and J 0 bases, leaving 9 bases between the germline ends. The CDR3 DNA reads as TGTGCCAGCAGCTTAGGACTCAGCTCCTACGAGCAGTACTTC. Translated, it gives CASSLGLSSYEQYF.

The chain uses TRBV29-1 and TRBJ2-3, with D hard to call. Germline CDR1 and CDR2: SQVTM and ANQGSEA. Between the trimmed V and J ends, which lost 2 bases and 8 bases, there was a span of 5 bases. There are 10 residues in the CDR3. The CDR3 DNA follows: TGCAGCGTTGAACACGGTACGCAGTATTTT. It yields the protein CSVEHGTQYF.

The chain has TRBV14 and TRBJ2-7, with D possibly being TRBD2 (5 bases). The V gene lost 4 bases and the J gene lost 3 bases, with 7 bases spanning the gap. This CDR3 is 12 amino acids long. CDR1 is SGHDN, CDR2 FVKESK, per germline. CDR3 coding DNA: TGTGCCAGCAGCCCCGACTACTACGAGCAGTACTTC. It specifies CASSPDYYEQYF. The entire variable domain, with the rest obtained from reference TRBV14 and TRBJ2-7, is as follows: EAGVTQFPSHSVIEKGQTVTLRCDPISGHDNLYWYRRVMGKEIKFLLHFVKESKQDESGMPNNRFLAERTGGTYSTLKVQPAELEDSGVYFCASSPDYYEQYFGPGTRLTVT.

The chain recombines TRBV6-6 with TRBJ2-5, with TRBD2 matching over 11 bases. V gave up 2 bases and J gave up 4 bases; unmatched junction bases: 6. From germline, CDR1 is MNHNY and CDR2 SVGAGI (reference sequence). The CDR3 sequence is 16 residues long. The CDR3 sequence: CASSYPSLAGVETQYF. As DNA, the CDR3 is TGTGCCAGCAGTTACCCATCACTAGCGGGAGTAGAGACCCAGTACTTC.

The CDR3 sequence is CASSQGAGSGQPQHF. The CDR3 coding sequence is TGTGCCAGCAGCCAAGGAGCGGGGAGCGGACAGCCCCAGCATTTT. V and J are TRBV3-1 (or the pseudogene TRBV3-2) and TRBJ1-5; D gene ambiguous. In germline, CDR1 is LGHDT, CDR2 YNNKEL (reference sequence). The CDR3 sequence is 15 residues long. Trimming left V 1 base short and J 7 bases short, with 14 bases between.

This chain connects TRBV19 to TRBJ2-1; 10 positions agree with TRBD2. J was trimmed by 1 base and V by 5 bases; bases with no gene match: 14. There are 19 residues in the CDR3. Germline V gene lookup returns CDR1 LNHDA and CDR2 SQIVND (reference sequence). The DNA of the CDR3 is TGTGCCAGTAGTTCCAGGGCGGCTAGCGGGAGTCGGTCCTACAATGAGCAGTTCTTC. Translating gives CASSSRAASGSRSYNEQFF.

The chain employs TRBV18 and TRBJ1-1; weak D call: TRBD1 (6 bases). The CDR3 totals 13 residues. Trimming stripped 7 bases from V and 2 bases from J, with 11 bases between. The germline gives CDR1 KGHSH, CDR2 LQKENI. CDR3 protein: CASFEGENTEAFF. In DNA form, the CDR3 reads TGTGCCAGCTTCGAGGGGGAAAACACTGAAGCTTTCTTT.

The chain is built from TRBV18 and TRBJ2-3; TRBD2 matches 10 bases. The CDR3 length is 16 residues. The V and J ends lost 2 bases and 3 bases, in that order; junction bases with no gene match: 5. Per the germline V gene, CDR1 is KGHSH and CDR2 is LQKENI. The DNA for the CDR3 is TGTGCCAGCTCACCATTTTCTAGCGGGAGTACAGATACGCAGTATTTT. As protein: CASSPFSSGSTDTQYF.

The CDR3 region is CASSLGHSYSNQPQHF. CDR3 DNA: TGTGCCAGCAGCTTAGGTCACTCCTATAGCAATCAGCCCCAGCATTTT. The V call is TRBV7-2, the J call TRBJ1-5; D remains ambiguous. CDR1 and CDR2 (germline): SGHTA, FQGNSA. The CDR3 length is 16 residues. V shed 1 base and J shed 0 bases, with 10 bases lying between them.

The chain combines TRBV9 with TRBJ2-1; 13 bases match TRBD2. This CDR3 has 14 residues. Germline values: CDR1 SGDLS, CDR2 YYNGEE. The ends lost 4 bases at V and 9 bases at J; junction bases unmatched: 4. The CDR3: CASSSGLAGVEQFF. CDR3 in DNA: TGTGCCAGCAGCTCAGGACTAGCGGGAGTTGAGCAGTTCTTC.

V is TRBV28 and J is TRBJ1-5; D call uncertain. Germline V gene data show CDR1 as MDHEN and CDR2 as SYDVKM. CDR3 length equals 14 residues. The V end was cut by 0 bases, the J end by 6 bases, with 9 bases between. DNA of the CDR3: TGTGCCAGCAGTTTATGGGGTTGGAGTCAGCCCCAGCATTTT. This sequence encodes CASSLWGWSQPQHF.

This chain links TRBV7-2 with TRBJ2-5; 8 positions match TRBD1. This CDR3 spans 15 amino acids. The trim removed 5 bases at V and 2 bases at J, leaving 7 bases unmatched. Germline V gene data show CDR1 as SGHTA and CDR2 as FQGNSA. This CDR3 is CASSTRTGRQETQYF. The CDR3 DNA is TGTGCCAGCAGCACACGGACAGGGCGGCAAGAGACCCAGTACTTC.

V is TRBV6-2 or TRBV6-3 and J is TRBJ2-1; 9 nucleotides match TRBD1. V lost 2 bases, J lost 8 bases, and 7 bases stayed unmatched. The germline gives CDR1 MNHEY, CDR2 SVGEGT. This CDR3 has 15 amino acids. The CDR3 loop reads CASSYLGTGLDEQFF. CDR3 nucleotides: TGTGCCAGCAGTTACCTAGGGACAGGGCTTGATGAGCAGTTCTTC.

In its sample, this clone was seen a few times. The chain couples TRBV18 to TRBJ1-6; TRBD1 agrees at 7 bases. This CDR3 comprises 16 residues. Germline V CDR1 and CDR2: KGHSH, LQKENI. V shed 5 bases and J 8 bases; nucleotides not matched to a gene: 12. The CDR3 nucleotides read TGTGCCAGCTCAATCAACAGGGGAGGCGGGCATTCACCCCTCCACTTT. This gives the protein CASSINRGGGHSPLHF.

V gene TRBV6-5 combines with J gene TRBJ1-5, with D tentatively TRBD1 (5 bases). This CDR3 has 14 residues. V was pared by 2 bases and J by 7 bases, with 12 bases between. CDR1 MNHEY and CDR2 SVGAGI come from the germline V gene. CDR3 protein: CASSYGGTGQPQHF. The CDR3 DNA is TGTGCCAGCAGTTACGGAGGGACGGGGCAGCCCCAGCATTTT.

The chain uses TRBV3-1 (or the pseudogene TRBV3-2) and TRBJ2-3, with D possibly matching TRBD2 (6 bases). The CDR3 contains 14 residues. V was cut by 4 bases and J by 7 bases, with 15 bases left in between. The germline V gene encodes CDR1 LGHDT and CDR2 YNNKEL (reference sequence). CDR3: CASSLRREQYTQYF. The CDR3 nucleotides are TGTGCCAGCAGCCTTCGCCGGGAGCAATATACGCAGTATTTT.

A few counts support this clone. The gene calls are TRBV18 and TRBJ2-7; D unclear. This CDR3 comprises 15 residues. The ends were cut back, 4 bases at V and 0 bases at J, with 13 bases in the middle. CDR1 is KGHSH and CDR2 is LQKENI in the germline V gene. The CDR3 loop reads CASSLTPTDSYEQYF. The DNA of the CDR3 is TGTGCCAGCTCACTAACACCAACCGACTCCTACGAGCAGTACTTC.

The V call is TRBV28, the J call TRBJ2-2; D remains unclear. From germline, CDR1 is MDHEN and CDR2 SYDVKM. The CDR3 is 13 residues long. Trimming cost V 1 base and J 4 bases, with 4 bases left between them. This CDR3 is CASSLYGTGELFF. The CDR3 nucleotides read TGTGCCAGCAGTTTATACGGCACCGGGGAGCTGTTTTTT.

Here the CDR3 reads CASSWGRAGEGREQYF. In DNA, the CDR3 is TGTGCCAGCAGCTGGGGAAGGGCGGGAGAAGGCCGCGAGCAGTACTTC. V gene TRBV7-2 combines with J gene TRBJ2-7; 7 nucleotides line up with TRBD2. The V gene's germline CDR1 is SGHTA and CDR2 FQGNSA. V trimming: 4 bases; J trimming: 6 bases; junction bases outside the gene matches: 15. The CDR3 is 16 residues long.